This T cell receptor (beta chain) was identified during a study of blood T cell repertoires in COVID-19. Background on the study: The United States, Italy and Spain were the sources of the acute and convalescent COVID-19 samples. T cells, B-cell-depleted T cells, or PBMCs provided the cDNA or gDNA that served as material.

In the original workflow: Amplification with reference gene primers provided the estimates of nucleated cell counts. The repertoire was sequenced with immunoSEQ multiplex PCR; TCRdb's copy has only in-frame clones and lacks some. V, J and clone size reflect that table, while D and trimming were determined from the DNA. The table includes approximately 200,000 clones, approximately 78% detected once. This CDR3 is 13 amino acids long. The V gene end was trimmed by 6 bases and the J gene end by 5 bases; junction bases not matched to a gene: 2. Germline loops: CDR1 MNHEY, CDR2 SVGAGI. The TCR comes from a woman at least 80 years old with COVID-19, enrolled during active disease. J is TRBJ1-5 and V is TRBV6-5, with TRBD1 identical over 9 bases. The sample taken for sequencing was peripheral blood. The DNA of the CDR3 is TGTGCCAGCAGGGGGACAGGGTATCAGCCCCAGCATTTT. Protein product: CASRGTGYQPQHF.